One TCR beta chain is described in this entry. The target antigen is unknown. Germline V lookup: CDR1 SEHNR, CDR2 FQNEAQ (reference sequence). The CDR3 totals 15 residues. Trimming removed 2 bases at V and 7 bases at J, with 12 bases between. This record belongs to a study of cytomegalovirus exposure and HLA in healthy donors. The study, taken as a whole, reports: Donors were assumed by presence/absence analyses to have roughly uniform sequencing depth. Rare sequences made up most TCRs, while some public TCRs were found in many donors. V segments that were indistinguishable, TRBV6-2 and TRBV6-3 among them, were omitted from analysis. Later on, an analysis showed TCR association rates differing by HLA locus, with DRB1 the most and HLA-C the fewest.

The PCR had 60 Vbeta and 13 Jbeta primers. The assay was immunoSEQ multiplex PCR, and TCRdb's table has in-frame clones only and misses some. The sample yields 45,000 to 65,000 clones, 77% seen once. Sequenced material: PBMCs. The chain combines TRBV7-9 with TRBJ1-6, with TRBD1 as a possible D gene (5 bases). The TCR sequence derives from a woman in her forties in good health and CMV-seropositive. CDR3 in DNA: TGTGCCAGCAGCTTACGGCAGGGTGGCAATTCACCCCTCCACTTT. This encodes CASSLRQGGNSPLHF.